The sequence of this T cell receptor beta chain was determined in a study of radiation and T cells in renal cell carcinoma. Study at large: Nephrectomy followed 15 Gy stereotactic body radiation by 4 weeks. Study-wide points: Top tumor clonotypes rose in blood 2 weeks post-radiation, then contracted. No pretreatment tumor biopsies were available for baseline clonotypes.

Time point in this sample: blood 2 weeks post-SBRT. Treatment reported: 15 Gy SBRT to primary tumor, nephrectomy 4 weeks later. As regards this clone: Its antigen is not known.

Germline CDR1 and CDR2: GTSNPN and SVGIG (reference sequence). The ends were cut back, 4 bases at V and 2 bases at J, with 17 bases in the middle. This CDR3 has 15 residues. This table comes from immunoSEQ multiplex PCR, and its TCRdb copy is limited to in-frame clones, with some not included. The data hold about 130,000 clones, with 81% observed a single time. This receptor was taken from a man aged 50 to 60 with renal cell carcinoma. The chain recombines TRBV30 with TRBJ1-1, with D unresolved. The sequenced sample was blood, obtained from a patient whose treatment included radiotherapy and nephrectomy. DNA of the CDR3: TGTGCCTGGAATCCTGTGGCAGCGATAAACACTGAAGCTTTCTTT. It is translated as CAWNPVAAINTEAFF.